A selection of T cell receptor beta chains follows, all from one sample in a study of T cells in Graves' hyperthyroidism and ophthalmopathy. Each CDR3 protein gets one entry after TCRdb re-called the multiplex PCR reads with MiXCR. The table has 550,000 to 850,000 distinct CDR3 sequences, around a sixth seen once. The material sequenced was blood. These receptors were taken from a woman aged 45-59 years with Graves' hyperthyroidism that later progressed to Graves' ophthalmopathy. Each CDR3 is given with its conserved first and last residue. Fields, in order: V gene, D gene, J gene, clone size, CDR3 protein, CDR3 DNA. The D gene is left open where the match is weak. Clone size, where shown, is once, few, many, or a class for clones that have expanded.

V gene: TRBV9; D gene: .; J gene: TRBJ1-3; clone size: .; CDR3 protein: CASSVGSVESSGNTIYF; CDR3 DNA: TGTGCCAGCAGCGTAGGCTCAGTAGAGAGCTCTGGAAACACCATATATTTT
V gene: TRBV6-1; D gene: TRBD1; J gene: TRBJ1-3; clone size: few; CDR3 protein: CASSPTGGSSGNTIYF; CDR3 DNA: TGTGCCAGCAGCCCGACAGGGGGCAGCTCTGGAAACACCATATATTTT
V gene: TRBV2; D gene: .; J gene: TRBJ2-7; clone size: once; CDR3 protein: CASSETFDRIYEQYF; CDR3 DNA: TGTGCCAGCAGTGAGACTTTCGACCGAATCTACGAGCAGTACTTC
V gene: TRBV6-2/TRBV6-3; D gene: TRBD1; J gene: TRBJ2-2; clone size: many; CDR3 protein: CASSPRDRLPGELFF; CDR3 DNA: TGTGCCAGCAGTCCCAGGGACAGGTTGCCCGGGGAGCTGTTTTTT
V gene: TRBV11-2; D gene: TRBD1; J gene: TRBJ1-4; clone size: many; CDR3 protein: CASSRDRDSEKLFF; CDR3 DNA: TGTGCCAGCAGCCGGGACAGGGACAGTGAAAAACTGTTTTTT
V gene: TRBV20-1; D gene: TRBD2; J gene: TRBJ2-5; clone size: many; CDR3 protein: CSAPMVGGGARGQETQYF; CDR3 DNA: TGCAGTGCCCCGATGGTTGGGGGGGGAGCCCGCGGTCAAGAGACCCAGTACTTC
V gene: TRBV19; D gene: TRBD1; J gene: TRBJ1-4; clone size: .; CDR3 protein: CASENRGKGKKLFF; CDR3 DNA: TGTGCCAGTGAGAACAGGGGCAAGGGTAAAAAACTGTTTTTT
V gene: TRBV19; D gene: TRBD1; J gene: TRBJ1-4; clone size: .; CDR3 protein: CASGGQDEKLFF; CDR3 DNA: TGTGCCAGTGGAGGACAGGATGAAAAACTGTTTTTT
V gene: TRBV5-1; D gene: TRBD2; J gene: TRBJ2-2; clone size: .; CDR3 protein: CASSQGTSGGAGELFF; CDR3 DNA: TGCGCCAGCAGCCAAGGGACTAGCGGGGGGGCCGGGGAGCTGTTTTTT
V gene: TRBV12-3/TRBV12-4; D gene: TRBD1; J gene: TRBJ2-5; clone size: few; CDR3 protein: CASSSLGQQETQYF; CDR3 DNA: TGTGCCAGCAGTTCCTTGGGACAGCAAGAGACCCAGTACTTC
V gene: TRBV19; D gene: .; J gene: TRBJ1-5; clone size: .; CDR3 protein: CASSIEGGRAHQPQHF; CDR3 DNA: TGTGCCAGTAGTATAGAGGGGGGCAGGGCCCATCAGCCCCAGCATTTT
V gene: TRBV7-3; D gene: .; J gene: TRBJ2-5; clone size: few; CDR3 protein: CASSLSGGLETQYF; CDR3 DNA: TGTGCCAGCAGCTTATCCGGGGGGCTGGAGACCCAGTACTTC
V gene: TRBV30; D gene: TRBD1; J gene: TRBJ2-1; clone size: .; CDR3 protein: CAWRLEDRGYEQFF; CDR3 DNA: TGTGCCTGGAGGCTTGAGGACAGGGGGTATGAGCAGTTCTTC
V gene: TRBV24-1; D gene: TRBD1; J gene: TRBJ2-1; clone size: few; CDR3 protein: CATSDAGQGARNEQFF; CDR3 DNA: TGTGCCACCAGTGATGCGGGACAGGGGGCAAGGAATGAGCAGTTCTTC
V gene: TRBV3-1; D gene: .; J gene: TRBJ1-5; clone size: many; CDR3 protein: CASSQQENQPQHF; CDR3 DNA: TGTGCCAGCAGCCAACAGGAGAATCAGCCCCAGCATTTT
V gene: TRBV9; D gene: .; J gene: TRBJ1-2; clone size: many; CDR3 protein: CASSVESGYGYTF; CDR3 DNA: TGTGCCAGCAGCGTAGAAAGCGGCTATGGCTACACCTTC
V gene: TRBV7-6; D gene: TRBD1; J gene: TRBJ2-1; clone size: .; CDR3 protein: CASSLVDRGGEQFF; CDR3 DNA: TGTGCCAGCAGCTTAGTGGACAGGGGTGGTGAGCAGTTCTTC
V gene: TRBV6-1; D gene: .; J gene: TRBJ1-1; clone size: many; CDR3 protein: CASRLSGNTEAFF; CDR3 DNA: TGTGCCAGCAGGTTGTCAGGGAACACTGAAGCTTTCTTT
V gene: TRBV20-1; D gene: .; J gene: TRBJ2-7; clone size: many; CDR3 protein: CSAPDMSSYEQYF; CDR3 DNA: TGCAGTGCCCCGGACATGAGCTCCTACGAGCAGTACTTC
V gene: TRBV5-1; D gene: .; J gene: TRBJ1-1; clone size: many; CDR3 protein: CASSLALVNTEAFF; CDR3 DNA: TGTGCCAGCAGCTTAGCCCTGGTGAACACTGAAGCTTTCTTT
V gene: TRBV6-1; D gene: .; J gene: TRBJ1-5; clone size: many; CDR3 protein: CASSSQGGSNQPQHF; CDR3 DNA: TGTGCCAGCAGTTCACAGGGTGGAAGCAATCAGCCCCAGCATTTT
V gene: TRBV7-7; D gene: TRBD2; J gene: TRBJ2-3; clone size: few; CDR3 protein: CASSSASGGGTDTQYF; CDR3 DNA: TGTGCTAGCAGCTCGGCTAGCGGGGGGGGCACAGATACGCAGTATTTT
V gene: TRBV7-9; D gene: .; J gene: TRBJ1-2; clone size: .; CDR3 protein: CASSVALEPTGGYTF; CDR3 DNA: TGTGCCAGCAGCGTAGCCCTTGAGCCAACTGGTGGCTACACCTTC
V gene: TRBV18; D gene: .; J gene: TRBJ1-2; clone size: few; CDR3 protein: CASSLNYGQQGFGYGYTF; CDR3 DNA: TGTGCCAGCTCACTTAACTACGGCCAACAGGGTTTTGGCTATGGCTACACCTTC
V gene: TRBV12-3/TRBV12-4; D gene: TRBD1; J gene: TRBJ1-4; clone size: few; CDR3 protein: CASSLHPGGGEKLFF; CDR3 DNA: TGTGCCAGCAGTTTACACCCAGGGGGTGGAGAAAAACTGTTTTTT
V gene: TRBV5-5; D gene: TRBD1; J gene: TRBJ1-5; clone size: few; CDR3 protein: CASRKDRASNQPQHF; CDR3 DNA: TGTGCCAGCAGAAAAGACAGGGCTAGCAATCAGCCCCAGCATTTT
V gene: TRBV5-6; D gene: .; J gene: TRBJ1-1; clone size: .; CDR3 protein: CASNGGLVTEAFF; CDR3 DNA: TGTGCCAGCAACGGGGGGCTGGTCACTGAAGCTTTCTTT
V gene: TRBV6-1; D gene: .; J gene: TRBJ2-7; clone size: few; CDR3 protein: CASSEERGYEQYF; CDR3 DNA: TGTGCCAGCAGTGAAGAGAGAGGGTACGAGCAGTACTTC
V gene: TRBV9; D gene: TRBD1; J gene: TRBJ2-1; clone size: many; CDR3 protein: CASSTELGTAINEQFF; CDR3 DNA: TGTGCCAGCAGCACAGAGTTAGGGACAGCCATAAATGAGCAGTTCTTC
V gene: TRBV14; D gene: .; J gene: TRBJ1-1; clone size: many; CDR3 protein: CASSQAGETEAFF; CDR3 DNA: TGTGCCAGCAGCCAAGCCGGGGAGACTGAAGCTTTCTTT
V gene: TRBV19; D gene: .; J gene: TRBJ2-1; clone size: few; CDR3 protein: CASNQRGGGPNEQFF; CDR3 DNA: TGTGCCAGTAACCAACGGGGAGGAGGACCCAATGAGCAGTTCTTC
V gene: TRBV5-1; D gene: .; J gene: TRBJ2-7; clone size: .; CDR3 protein: CASSSGDPTYEQYF; CDR3 DNA: TGCGCCAGCAGCTCGGGGGACCCTACCTACGAGCAGTACTTC
V gene: TRBV7-2; D gene: .; J gene: TRBJ1-2; clone size: many; CDR3 protein: CASSQRTGNYGYTF; CDR3 DNA: TGTGCCAGCAGCCAACGTACAGGGAACTATGGCTACACCTTC
V gene: TRBV4-1; D gene: .; J gene: TRBJ2-7; clone size: .; CDR3 protein: CASSLLRGTASYEQYF; CDR3 DNA: TGCGCCAGCAGCCTCCTGAGGGGGACTGCTTCCTACGAGCAGTACTTC
V gene: TRBV5-1; D gene: .; J gene: TRBJ2-2; clone size: few; CDR3 protein: CASSLYQGTGELFF; CDR3 DNA: TGCGCCAGCAGCTTGTACCAGGGGACCGGGGAGCTGTTTTTT
V gene: TRBV7-9; D gene: .; J gene: TRBJ2-5; clone size: few; CDR3 protein: CASSEPLGAYQETQYF; CDR3 DNA: TGTGCCAGCAGCGAACCATTGGGGGCGTACCAAGAGACCCAGTACTTC
V gene: TRBV7-9; D gene: TRBD1; J gene: TRBJ2-7; clone size: many; CDR3 protein: CASSSGQGITYEQYF; CDR3 DNA: TGTGCCAGCAGCTCCGGACAGGGAATTACCTACGAGCAGTACTTC
V gene: TRBV27; D gene: TRBD1; J gene: TRBJ1-2; clone size: many; CDR3 protein: CATSRDRVGGYGYTF; CDR3 DNA: TGTGCCACCTCTAGAGACAGGGTGGGTGGCTATGGCTACACCTTC
V gene: TRBV20-1; D gene: .; J gene: TRBJ2-5; clone size: .; CDR3 protein: CSLTAGVVKTQYF; CDR3 DNA: TGCAGTTTAACAGCAGGCGTAGTGAAGACCCAGTACTTC
V gene: TRBV12-3/TRBV12-4; D gene: TRBD2; J gene: TRBJ2-1; clone size: .; CDR3 protein: CASSPSGGDNEQFF; CDR3 DNA: TGTGCCAGCAGTCCTAGCGGGGGGGACAATGAGCAGTTCTTC
V gene: TRBV24-1; D gene: TRBD1; J gene: TRBJ1-3; clone size: few; CDR3 protein: CATSDFEDRAGGNTIYF; CDR3 DNA: TGTGCCACCAGTGATTTTGAGGACAGGGCGGGAGGAAACACCATATATTTT
V gene: TRBV3-1; D gene: .; J gene: TRBJ1-6; clone size: many; CDR3 protein: CASSHLTSLSNSPLHF; CDR3 DNA: TGTGCCAGCAGCCACCTGACTTCCCTCTCGAATTCACCCCTCCACTTT
V gene: TRBV5-8; D gene: TRBD1; J gene: TRBJ2-4; clone size: .; CDR3 protein: CASSEGTALAKNIQYF; CDR3 DNA: TGTGCCAGCAGCGAGGGGACAGCACTAGCCAAAAACATTCAGTACTTC
V gene: TRBV12-3/TRBV12-4; D gene: TRBD1; J gene: TRBJ1-1; clone size: many; CDR3 protein: CASSWAGGMVTEAFF; CDR3 DNA: TGTGCCAGCAGTTGGGCAGGGGGCATGGTAACTGAAGCTTTCTTT
V gene: TRBV25-1; D gene: .; J gene: TRBJ1-2; clone size: few; CDR3 protein: CASSPPQVIDGYTF; CDR3 DNA: TGTGCCAGCAGTCCCCCACAGGTTATCGATGGCTACACCTTC
V gene: TRBV19; D gene: .; J gene: TRBJ2-3; clone size: .; CDR3 protein: CASSIASATHLTDTQYF; CDR3 DNA: TGTGCCAGTAGTATAGCCTCGGCTACTCATCTCACAGATACGCAGTATTTT
V gene: TRBV9; D gene: TRBD1; J gene: TRBJ1-5; clone size: .; CDR3 protein: CASSVQGEDQPQHF; CDR3 DNA: TGTGCCAGCAGCGTACAGGGGGAGGATCAGCCCCAGCATTTT
V gene: TRBV20-1; D gene: TRBD1; J gene: TRBJ1-2; clone size: .; CDR3 protein: CSLDRGRYGYTF; CDR3 DNA: TGCAGTTTAGACAGGGGCCGCTATGGCTACACCTTC
V gene: TRBV15; D gene: TRBD1; J gene: TRBJ1-2; clone size: few; CDR3 protein: CATSITGGDYGYTF; CDR3 DNA: TGTGCCACCAGCATTACAGGGGGGGACTATGGCTACACCTTC
V gene: TRBV14; D gene: .; J gene: TRBJ2-2; clone size: few; CDR3 protein: CASSQALEHGELFF; CDR3 DNA: TGTGCCAGCAGCCAAGCGTTAGAACACGGGGAGCTGTTTTTT
V gene: TRBV10-3; D gene: .; J gene: TRBJ2-3; clone size: .; CDR3 protein: CAVSGQRAVTDTQYF; CDR3 DNA: TGTGCCGTCAGTGGCCAAAGGGCAGTCACAGATACGCAGTATTTT
V gene: TRBV12-3/TRBV12-4; D gene: .; J gene: TRBJ1-3; clone size: many; CDR3 protein: CASSPTGLGNTIYF; CDR3 DNA: TGTGCCAGCAGTCCCACCGGCCTAGGAAACACCATATATTTT